What follows are 23 T cell receptor beta chains derived from one specimen sequenced in a study of blood T cells in healthy people across ages. Using a J-beta primer mix together with a sample-barcoded 5' primer, a second PCR was run for roughly 6 to 12 cycles. One entry per CDR3 protein results from TCRdb running MiXCR on the 5' RACE reads. Here the sample spans approximately 730,000 distinct CDR3 sequences, 53% being singletons. Sample: blood. The receptors here all came from a man older than 75 in good health.

This clonotype has more than one count but fewer than ten. The chain employs TRBV3-1 and TRBJ2-4; maybe TRBD2 (5 bases). V dropped 4 bases and J dropped 4 bases, with 14 bases sitting between them. The germline CDR1 and CDR2 sequences are LGHDT and YNNKEL (reference sequence). The CDR3 runs to 15 residues. The CDR3 DNA follows: TGTGCCAGCAGCCCTTCCACCCGGGATAAAAACATTCAGTACTTC. Translation: CASSPSTRDKNIQYF. The full variable domain, in which reference TRBV3-1 and TRBJ2-4 provide the parts outside the CDR3, is DTAVSQTPKYLVTQMGNDKSIKCEQNLGHDTMYWYKQDSKKFLKIMFSYNNKELIINETVPNRFSPKSPDKAHLNLHINSLELGDSAVYFCASSPSTRDKNIQYFGAGTRLSVL.

The gene calls are TRBV12-3 or TRBV12-4 and TRBJ1-1, with 8 bases identical to TRBD1. V shed 6 bases, J shed 5 bases, and the junction held 8 bases outside the gene matches. The CDR3 is made up of 14 amino acids. The DNA for the CDR3 is TGTGCCAGCAGCCGGACAGGGCAGGGGACTGAAGCTTTCTTT. This encodes CASSRTGQGTEAFF.

V gene TRBV6-1 combines with J gene TRBJ2-6; D remains ambiguous. CDR1 is MNHNS, CDR2 SASEGT, per germline. With 8 bases removed from V and 0 bases from J, the gap between germline ends came to 5 bases. The CDR3 covers 13 residues. This CDR3 is CASVASGANVLTF. The CDR3 coding sequence is TGTGCCAGCGTCGCCTCTGGGGCCAACGTCCTGACTTTC.

The CDR3 is CSVEAGTLTGELFF. CDR3 in DNA: TGCAGCGTTGAAGCCGGGACACTCACCGGGGAGCTGTTTTTT. The J gene is TRBJ2-2, the V gene TRBV29-1; possible D gene TRBD1, 6 bases. The CDR3 contains 14 residues. V shed 1 base and J shed 4 bases, with 10 bases lying between them. Germline assignment: CDR1 SQVTM and CDR2 ANQGSEA.

The J gene is TRBJ2-5, the V gene TRBV20-1; TRBD2 aligns across 10 bases. This CDR3 contains 14 residues. With V trimmed by 6 bases and J by 11 bases, 15 bases remained unmatched. The germline CDR1 and CDR2 sequences are DFQATT and SNEGSKA (reference sequence). The CDR3 loop is CSATSGTLVYGQYF. The CDR3 region has the DNA TGCAGTGCAACTAGCGGGACCCTCGTCTACGGGCAGTACTTC.

The rearrangement uses TRBV29-1 and TRBJ2-1; the match to TRBD2 covers 11 bases. The CDR3 has 13 amino acids. The V gene's germline CDR1 is SQVTM and CDR2 ANQGSEA. V gave up 2 bases and J gave up 9 bases; unmatched junction bases: 3. The CDR3 DNA is TGCAGCGTTGAACGGCTAGCGGGAGGTGAGCAGTTCTTC. Protein sequence: CSVERLAGGEQFF.

In its sample, this clonotype was seen a few times. The CDR3 DNA follows: TGCGCCAGCAGCTTGGACCAAACGGGGGACAGATACGCGTATTTT. As protein: CASSLDQTGDRYAYF. The chain combines TRBV5-1 with TRBJ2-3; possibly TRBD1 for D (7 bases). Germline V gene data show CDR1 as SGHRS and CDR2 as YFSETQ. V shed 0 bases and J shed 14 bases, with 22 bases lying between them. The CDR3 has 15 residues.

The rearrangement links TRBV27 to TRBJ2-1, with TRBD2 matching over 14 bases. The CDR3 length is 17 residues. The germline CDR1 and CDR2 sequences are MNHEY and SMNVEV (reference sequence). V shed 2 bases and J 1 base; nucleotides not matched to a gene: 1. As DNA, the CDR3 is TGTGCCAGCAGTTTAAGGACTAGCGGGAGGTCCTACAATGAGCAGTTCTTC. It is translated as CASSLRTSGRSYNEQFF.

This clonotype was counted only a few times. The CDR3 loop is CASSLLGEITYNEQFF. CDR3 sequence (DNA): TGTGCCAGCAGCCTCCTCGGGGAGATCACCTACAATGAGCAGTTCTTC. The rearrangement joins TRBV9 to TRBJ2-1, with D maybe TRBD2 (5 bases). From germline, CDR1 is SGDLS and CDR2 YYNGEE. The ends were cut back, 4 bases at V and 2 bases at J, with 16 bases in the middle. The CDR3 loop spans 16 amino acids.

This chain connects TRBV24-1 to TRBJ2-5; D is perhaps TRBD1 or TRBD2 (5 bases each). The CDR3 is 13 amino acids. V shed 4 bases and J shed 7 bases, with 12 bases lying between them. CDR1 is KGHDR, CDR2 SFDVKD, per germline. Written as DNA, the CDR3 is TGTGCCACCAGTGACTCAACGGGACGGACCCAGTACTTC. It is translated as CATSDSTGRTQYF.

V and J are TRBV5-4 and TRBJ2-5, with D perhaps TRBD1 or TRBD2 (5 bases each). Germline CDR1 reads SGHNT; CDR2 reads YYREEE (reference sequence). The CDR3 consists of 15 residues. V lost 4 bases to trimming and J lost 4 bases, with 17 bases between them. The CDR3 sequence: CASSRGQGEGETQYF. For the CDR3, the DNA is TGTGCCAGCAGCCGAGGGCAGGGAGAAGGAGAGACCCAGTACTTC.

The rearrangement links TRBV29-1 to TRBJ1-2; no firm D call. CDR1 is SQVTM, CDR2 ANQGSEA, per germline. V was shortened by 2 bases and J by 7 bases, with 8 bases between the two germline ends. The CDR3 covers 11 residues. The CDR3 region has the DNA TGCAGCGTTGAACATGACGTTGGCTACACCTTC. Protein sequence: CSVEHDVGYTF.

This clonotype turned up a few times. The rearrangement links TRBV9 to TRBJ2-6, with D possibly TRBD2 on 6 matching bases. The CDR3 has 18 amino acids. Per the germline V gene, CDR1 is SGDLS and CDR2 is YYNGEE. Trimming cost V 4 bases and J 0 bases, with 17 bases left between them. The CDR3 region has the DNA TGTGCCAGCAGCCTGGGGAGGCCAGGTCTCTCTGGGGCCAACGTCCTGACTTTC. This translates into CASSLGRPGLSGANVLTF.

CDR3 residues: CASSFGGHGYTF. DNA of the CDR3: TGTGCCAGCAGTTTCGGTGGGCACGGCTACACCTTC. The chain joins TRBV12-3 or TRBV12-4 to TRBJ1-2; unclear D gene. The V gene lost 3 bases and the J gene lost 8 bases, with 10 bases spanning the gap. The length of the CDR3 is 12 residues.

This clonotype was recorded only once. The CDR3: CSVETSGTYEQYF. CDR3 in DNA: TGCAGCGTTGAAACTAGCGGAACCTACGAGCAGTACTTC. V gene TRBV29-1 combines with J gene TRBJ2-7; 8 bases fit TRBD2. This CDR3 comprises 13 residues. CDR1 SQVTM and CDR2 ANQGSEA come from the germline V gene. The V gene end was trimmed by 2 bases and the J gene end by 2 bases; junction bases not matched to a gene: 2.

The chain joins TRBV18 to TRBJ2-5; the D gene is possibly TRBD2 (6 bases). With the DNA end fitting TRBJ2-7 better, the J assignment may be wrong. The CDR3 loop spans 14 amino acids. Germline CDR1 KGHSH, CDR2 LQKENI. Here the CDR3 DNA reads TGTGCCAGCTCAGGTTCTCGCGGAGGGAGCGAGCAGTACTTC. Translation gives CASSGSRGGSEQYF.

The rearrangement links TRBV12-3 or TRBV12-4 to TRBJ1-6, with 10 bases aligning to TRBD1. The CDR3 runs 14 residues. V lost 4 bases and J lost 9; bases outside the gene matches: 3. The CDR3 coding sequence is TGTGCCAGCAGTTCGACAGGGGGCTCTTCACCCCTCCACTTT. It is translated as CASSSTGGSSPLHF.

This chain joins TRBV24-1 and TRBJ2-7, with D perhaps matching TRBD1 or TRBD2 (5 bases each). Germline loops: CDR1 KGHDR, CDR2 SFDVKD. V gave up 0 bases and J gave up 5 bases, with 7 bases separating them. The CDR3 runs 13 residues. The CDR3 DNA reads TGTGCCACCAGTGATTTGCGGGGCCACGAGCAGTACTTC. Translation gives CATSDLRGHEQYF.

The rearrangement joins TRBV6-6 to TRBJ2-1; a weak D match, TRBD2 (6 bases). CDR3 size: 13 residues. Trimming stripped 2 bases from V and 10 bases from J, with 12 bases between. Germline V gene sequence: CDR1 MNHNY, CDR2 SVGAGI (reference sequence). CDR3 DNA: TGTGCCAGCAGTTACCCGGGGGAGAGAGAGCAGTTCTTC. This codes for CASSYPGEREQFF.

This clonotype occurred a few times. Here the CDR3 DNA reads TGTGCCAGCAGCCTCCGAGGGCCCAACGTCCTGACTTTC. It codes for CASSLRGPNVLTF. The chain has TRBV13 and TRBJ2-6; tentatively, D is TRBD2 (5 bases). V was trimmed by 5 bases and J by 8 bases, leaving 10 bases between them. The CDR3 consists of 13 residues. Germline lookup yields CDR1 PRHDT and CDR2 FYEKMQ (reference sequence). Variable domain in full (rest from reference TRBV13 and TRBJ2-6): AAGVIQSPRHLIKEKRETATLKCYPIPRHDTVYWYQQGPGQDPQFLISFYEKMQSDKGSIPDRFSAQQFSDYHSELNMSSLELGDSALYFCASSLRGPNVLTFGAGSRLTVL.

The V gene is TRBV9, the J gene TRBJ2-1, with D tentatively TRBD1 or TRBD2 (6 bases each). The end of the DNA is better explained by TRBJ2-7, so the J call may be wrong. Germline-derived CDR1 and CDR2 are SGDLS and YYNGEE. The CDR3 spans 13 residues. CDR3 loop: CASATGAYNEQYF. For the CDR3, the DNA is TGTGCCAGCGCAACGGGGGCCTACAATGAGCAGTACTTC.

The chain has TRBV5-1 and TRBJ2-1; D is unresolved. The CDR3 totals 14 residues. The V gene's germline CDR1 is SGHRS and CDR2 YFSETQ. V was cut by 7 bases and J by 6 bases, with 17 bases left in between. CDR3 bases: TGCGCCAGCCACTTACCTTCCGGCGCCAATGAGCAGTTCTTC. This sequence encodes CASHLPSGANEQFF.

The CDR3 DNA reads TGCGCCAGCAGCCACCCTGCTGAGACCCAGTACTTC. It encodes CASSHPAETQYF. The gene calls are TRBV5-1 and TRBJ2-5; unclear D gene. The V gene's germline CDR1 is SGHRS and CDR2 YFSETQ. This CDR3 contains 12 residues. V was trimmed by 4 bases and J by 5 bases, leaving 9 bases between them.